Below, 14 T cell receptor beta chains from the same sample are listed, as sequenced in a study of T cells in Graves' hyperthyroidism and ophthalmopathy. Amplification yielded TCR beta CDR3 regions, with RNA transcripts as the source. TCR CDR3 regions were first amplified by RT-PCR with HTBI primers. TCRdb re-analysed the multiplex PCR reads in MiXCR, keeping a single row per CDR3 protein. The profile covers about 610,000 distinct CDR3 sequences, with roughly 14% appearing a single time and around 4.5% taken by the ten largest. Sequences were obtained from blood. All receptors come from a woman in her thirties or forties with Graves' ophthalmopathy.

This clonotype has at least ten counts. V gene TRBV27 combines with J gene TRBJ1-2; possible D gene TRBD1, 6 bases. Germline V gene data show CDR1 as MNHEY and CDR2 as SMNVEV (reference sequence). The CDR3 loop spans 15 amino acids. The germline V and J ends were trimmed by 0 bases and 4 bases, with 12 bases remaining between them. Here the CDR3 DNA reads TGTGCCAGCAGTTTATCTCCCACAGGGTCCTATGGCTACACCTTC. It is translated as CASSLSPTGSYGYTF.

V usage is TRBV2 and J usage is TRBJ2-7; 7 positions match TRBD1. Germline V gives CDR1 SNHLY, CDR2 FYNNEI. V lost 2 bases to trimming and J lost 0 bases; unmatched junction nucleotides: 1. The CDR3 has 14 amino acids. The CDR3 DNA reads TGTGCCAGCAGTGAACAGGGGGTCTCCTACGAGCAGTACTTC. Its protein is CASSEQGVSYEQYF.

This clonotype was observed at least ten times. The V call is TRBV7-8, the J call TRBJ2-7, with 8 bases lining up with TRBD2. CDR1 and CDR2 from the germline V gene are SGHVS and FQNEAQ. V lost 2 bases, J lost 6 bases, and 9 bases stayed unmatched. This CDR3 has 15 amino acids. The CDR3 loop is CASSLPGTRTSEQYF. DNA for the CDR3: TGTGCCAGCAGCTTACCTGGGACTAGAACTTCCGAGCAGTACTTC.

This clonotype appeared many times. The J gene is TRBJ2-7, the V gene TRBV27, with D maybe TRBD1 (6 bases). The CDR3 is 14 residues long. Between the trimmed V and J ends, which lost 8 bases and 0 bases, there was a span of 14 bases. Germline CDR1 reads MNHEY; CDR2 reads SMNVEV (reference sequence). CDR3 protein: CASRRQESSYEQYF. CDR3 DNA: TGTGCCAGCCGTAGACAGGAATCCTCCTACGAGCAGTACTTC.

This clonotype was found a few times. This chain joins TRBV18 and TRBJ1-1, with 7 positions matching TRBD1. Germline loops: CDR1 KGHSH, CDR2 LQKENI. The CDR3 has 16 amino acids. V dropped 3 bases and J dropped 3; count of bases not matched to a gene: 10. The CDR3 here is CASSPATGLTDTEAFF. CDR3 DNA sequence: TGTGCCAGCTCACCCGCGACAGGGCTTACGGACACTGAAGCTTTCTTT.

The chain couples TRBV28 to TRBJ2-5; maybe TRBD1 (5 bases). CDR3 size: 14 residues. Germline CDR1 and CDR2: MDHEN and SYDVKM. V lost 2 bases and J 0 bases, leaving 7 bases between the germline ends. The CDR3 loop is CASSLTQDQETQYF. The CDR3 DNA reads TGTGCCAGCAGTTTAACACAGGACCAAGAGACCCAGTACTTC.

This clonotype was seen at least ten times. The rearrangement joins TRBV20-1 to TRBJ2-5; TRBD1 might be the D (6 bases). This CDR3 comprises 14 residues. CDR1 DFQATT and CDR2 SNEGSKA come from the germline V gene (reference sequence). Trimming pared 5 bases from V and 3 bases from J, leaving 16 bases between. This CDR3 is CSAGLRKGEETQYF. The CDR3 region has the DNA TGCAGTGCTGGGCTCAGAAAGGGGGAAGAGACCCAGTACTTC.

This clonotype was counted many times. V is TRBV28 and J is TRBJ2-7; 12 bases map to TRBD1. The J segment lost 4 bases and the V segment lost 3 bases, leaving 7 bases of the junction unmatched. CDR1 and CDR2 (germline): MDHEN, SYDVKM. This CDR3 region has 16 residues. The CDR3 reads CASSLGGQGAYYEQYF. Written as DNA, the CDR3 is TGTGCCAGCAGTTTGGGGGGACAGGGGGCGTATTACGAGCAGTACTTC.

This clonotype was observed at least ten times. The DNA of the CDR3 is TGTGCCACCAGTGCTCTTGACAGGGAGGTCTATGGCTACACCTTC. Residues: CATSALDREVYGYTF. The chain recombines TRBV24-1 with TRBJ1-2, with 7 bases that match TRBD1. The CDR3 contains 15 residues. Germline assignment: CDR1 KGHDR and CDR2 SFDVKD. V lost 5 bases to trimming and J lost 4 bases; unmatched junction nucleotides: 9.

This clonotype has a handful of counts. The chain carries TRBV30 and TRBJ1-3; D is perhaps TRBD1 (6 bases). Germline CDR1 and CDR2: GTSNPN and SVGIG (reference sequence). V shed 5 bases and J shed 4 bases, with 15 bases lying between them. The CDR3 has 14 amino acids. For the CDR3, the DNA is TGTGCCTGGGAGGGGGGTGTTAAGGGAAACACCATATATTTT. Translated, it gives CAWEGGVKGNTIYF.

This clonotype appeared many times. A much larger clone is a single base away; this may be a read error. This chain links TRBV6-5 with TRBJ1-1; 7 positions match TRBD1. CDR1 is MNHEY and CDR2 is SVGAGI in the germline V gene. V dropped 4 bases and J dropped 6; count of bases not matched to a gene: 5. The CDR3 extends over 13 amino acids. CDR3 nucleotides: TGTGCCAGCAGTTGCTCAGGGGGTCCTGAAGCTTTCTTT. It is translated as CASSCSGGPEAFF.

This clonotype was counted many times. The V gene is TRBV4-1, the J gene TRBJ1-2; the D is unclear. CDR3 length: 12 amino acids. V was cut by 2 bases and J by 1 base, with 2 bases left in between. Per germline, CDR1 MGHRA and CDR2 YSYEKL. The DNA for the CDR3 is TGCGCCAGCAGCCAAAATAACTATGGCTACACCTTC. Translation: CASSQNNYGYTF.

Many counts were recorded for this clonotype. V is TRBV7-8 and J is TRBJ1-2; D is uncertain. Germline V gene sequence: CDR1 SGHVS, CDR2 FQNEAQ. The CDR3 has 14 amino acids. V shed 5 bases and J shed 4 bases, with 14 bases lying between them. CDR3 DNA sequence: TGTGCCAGCAGCCTTGGATCAGTTAGCTATGGCTACACCTTC. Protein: CASSLGSVSYGYTF.

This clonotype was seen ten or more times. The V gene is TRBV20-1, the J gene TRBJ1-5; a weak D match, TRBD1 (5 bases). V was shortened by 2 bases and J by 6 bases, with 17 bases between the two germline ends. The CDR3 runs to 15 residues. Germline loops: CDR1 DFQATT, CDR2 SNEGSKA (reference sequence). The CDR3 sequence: CSARPQAQTGQPQHF. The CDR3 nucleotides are TGCAGTGCTAGACCACAGGCGCAAACGGGTCAGCCCCAGCATTTT.